The 25 T cell receptor beta chains presented below share a single source sample, sequenced in a study of blood T cell repertoires in COVID-19. The table came from immunoSEQ multiplex PCR; TCRdb's copy has only in-frame clones and leaves some out. The sample holds under 170,000 clones, about 86% seen once. What was sequenced was peripheral blood. These receptors were taken from a man between 65 and 85 years old with acute or convalescent COVID-19.

This clone was seen only once. This chain connects TRBV5-4 to TRBJ2-1; D might be TRBD2 (5 bases). Germline CDR1 SGHNT, CDR2 YYREEE (reference sequence). V dropped 0 bases and J dropped 7 bases, with 20 bases sitting between them. The CDR3 is 17 amino acids. DNA of the CDR3: TGTGCCAGCAGCTTGGGACCCGCGATGGGAGTGGGAAATGAGCAGTTCTTC. Residues: CASSLGPAMGVGNEQFF. Complete variable domain (other parts from reference TRBV5-4 and TRBJ2-1): ETGVTQSPTHLIKTRGQQVTLRCSSQSGHNTVSWYQQALGQGPQFIFQYYREEENGRGNFPPRFSGLQFPNYSSELNVNALELDDSALYLCASSLGPAMGVGNEQFFGPGTRLTVL.

This clone was observed a few times. This chain links TRBV18 with TRBJ1-5; D gene ambiguous. This CDR3 region has 13 residues. Deletions cut 4 bases from V and 1 base from J, with 5 bases between. Looked up from germline, CDR1 is KGHSH and CDR2 is LQKENI. CDR3: CASSLESNQPQHF. The CDR3 DNA reads TGTGCCAGCTCACTCGAGAGCAATCAGCCCCAGCATTTT.

This clone was counted once. V gene TRBV5-1 combines with J gene TRBJ2-5; 7 nucleotides match TRBD2. V was pared by 2 bases and J by 5 bases, with 6 bases of the junction left unmatched. Germline V gives CDR1 SGHRS, CDR2 YFSETQ. The CDR3 is 14 residues long. CDR3 loop: CASSFEGGRETQYF. In DNA, the CDR3 is TGCGCCAGCAGCTTTGAGGGAGGGAGGGAGACCCAGTACTTC.

The J gene is TRBJ2-2, the V gene TRBV19; 10 bases map to TRBD1. After removal of 4 bases from V and 6 bases from J, the junction contained 11 bases not matched to a gene. Germline V lookup: CDR1 LNHDA, CDR2 SQIVND (reference sequence). The CDR3 totals 17 residues. CDR3 protein: CASSKFSGTGDPGELFF. The CDR3 nucleotides read TGTGCCAGTAGTAAATTTTCCGGGACAGGGGATCCCGGGGAGCTGTTTTTT.

This clone was counted only a few times. The J gene is TRBJ2-2, the V gene TRBV7-9; TRBD1 aligns across 8 bases. This CDR3 region has 14 residues. CDR1 is SEHNR, CDR2 FQNEAQ, per germline (reference sequence). J gave up 7 bases and V 4 bases, and 5 bases lay outside the gene matches. CDR3 sequence: CASSSQGAGGELFF. The CDR3 DNA is TGTGCCAGCAGCTCCCAGGGGGCTGGCGGGGAGCTGTTTTTT. The whole variable domain, remainder taken from reference TRBV7-9 and TRBJ2-2, is DTGVSQNPRHKITKRGQNVTFRCDPISEHNRLYWYRQTLGQGPEFLTYFQNEAQLEKSRLLSDRFSAERPKGSFSTLEIQRTEQGDSAMYLCASSSQGAGGELFFGEGSRLTVL.

This clone was found once. V usage is TRBV29-1 and J usage is TRBJ2-5; 8 bases match TRBD1. The J segment lost 2 bases and the V segment lost 4 bases, leaving 0 bases of the junction unmatched. The CDR3 is made up of 12 amino acids. CDR1 SQVTM and CDR2 ANQGSEA come from the germline V gene. The DNA for the CDR3 is TGCAGCGTTGGACAGGGGCAAGAGACCCAGTACTTC. As protein: CSVGQGQETQYF.

The CDR3 coding sequence is TGTGCCAGCAGCCCAGACGGGGATAGCAATCAGCCCCAGCATTTT. This translates into CASSPDGDSNQPQHF. The chain recombines TRBV16 with TRBJ1-5; D is unresolved. The CDR3 spans 15 residues. The germline V and J ends were trimmed by 4 bases and 0 bases, with 10 bases remaining between them. Germline V lookup: CDR1 KGHSY, CDR2 FQNENV.

This rearrangement joins TRBV24-1 to TRBJ1-5, with 8 positions matching TRBD1. Germline CDR1 reads KGHDR; CDR2 reads SFDVKD. The CDR3 extends over 19 amino acids. The trim removed 5 bases at V and 1 base at J, leaving 15 bases unmatched. The CDR3 nucleotides read TGTGCCACCAGTGGATCCGGGACAGGCCCAATGGAGAGCAATCAGCCCCAGCATTTT. It encodes CATSGSGTGPMESNQPQHF.

The V gene is TRBV18, the J gene TRBJ2-7; 7 positions agree with TRBD2. There are 14 residues in the CDR3. With 2 bases clipped from V and 6 bases from J, the junction kept 7 bases outside the gene matches. CDR1 is KGHSH, CDR2 LQKENI, per germline. The DNA of the CDR3 is TGTGCCAGCTCACCATCCGGGAGGCCCCTCGAGCAGTACTTC. Translating gives CASSPSGRPLEQYF. Full variable domain (rest looked up from reference TRBV18 and TRBJ2-7): NAGVMQNPRHLVRRRGQEARLRCSPMKGHSHVYWYRQLPEEGLKFMVYLQKENIIDESGMPKERFSAEFPKEGPSILRIQQVVRGDSAAYFCASSPSGRPLEQYFGPGTRLTVT.

This clone has just a few counts. The J gene is TRBJ2-7, the V gene TRBV7-2, with 7 positions matching TRBD2. This CDR3 has 16 residues. Germline CDR1 SGHTA, CDR2 FQGNSA. J was trimmed by 2 bases and V by 5 bases; bases with no gene match: 12. CDR3: CASSGGRAGAPYEQYF. The CDR3 region has the DNA TGTGCCAGCAGCGGGGGAAGGGCGGGAGCCCCCTACGAGCAGTACTTC.

The gene calls are TRBV7-2 and TRBJ2-7, with TRBD1 as a possible D gene (5 bases). CDR3 length: 12 amino acids. Germline assignment: CDR1 SGHTA and CDR2 FQGNSA. V lost 3 bases to trimming and J lost 4 bases, with 7 bases between them. CDR3 DNA sequence: TGTGCCAGCAGCTTGGACATATACGAGCAGTACTTC. This gives the protein CASSLDIYEQYF.

The chain employs TRBV2 and TRBJ1-5, with 7 nucleotides matching TRBD1. V trimming: 5 bases; J trimming: 1 base; junction bases outside the gene matches: 8. The V gene's germline CDR1 is SNHLY and CDR2 FYNNEI. The CDR3 spans 16 residues. CDR3 bases: TGTGCCAGCAGTATCACAGGGGCAGAAAGCAATCAGCCCCAGCATTTT. Translating it yields CASSITGAESNQPQHF.

V is TRBV6-6 and J is TRBJ2-7; D is uncertain. CDR1 and CDR2 from the germline V gene are MNHNY and SVGAGI (reference sequence). The germline V and J ends were trimmed by 2 bases and 3 bases, with 8 bases remaining between them. This CDR3 has 13 amino acids. In DNA, the CDR3 is TGTGCCAGCAGTTACGAGCGCCACTACGAGCAGTACTTC. Protein product: CASSYERHYEQYF.

The chain joins TRBV7-2 to TRBJ2-3, with 8 positions matching TRBD1. The CDR3 has 14 amino acids. V lost 5 bases to trimming and J lost 4 bases; unmatched junction nucleotides: 5. Germline V gene data show CDR1 as SGHTA and CDR2 as FQGNSA. This chain's CDR3 is CASSLDRVPDTQYF. The DNA for the CDR3 is TGTGCCAGCAGCCTGGACAGGGTGCCAGATACGCAGTATTTT.

This clone was counted between two and nine times. The chain joins TRBV19 to TRBJ2-7, with D possibly being TRBD1 (6 bases). The V end lost 3 bases, the J end lost 1 base, and 13 bases lay between the germline ends. Germline-derived CDR1 and CDR2 are LNHDA and SQIVND (reference sequence). CDR3 length equals 15 residues. The CDR3 DNA is TGTGCCAGTAGTATTGGGGACAACCCTTCCTACGAGCAGTACTTC. It is translated as CASSIGDNPSYEQYF.

The chain recombines TRBV7-8 with TRBJ2-7, with TRBD2 identical over 7 bases. The V segment lost 5 bases and the J segment 2 bases; nucleotides outside the gene matches: 9. Germline lookup yields CDR1 SGHVS and CDR2 FQNEAQ. The CDR3 is 15 amino acids. The CDR3 DNA follows: TGTGCCAGCAGCCCCCTAGCGGCAACAGCCTACGAGCAGTACTTC. It translates to CASSPLAATAYEQYF.

V and J are TRBV28 and TRBJ2-7; D unresolved. The CDR3 has 16 amino acids. Germline V CDR1 and CDR2: MDHEN, SYDVKM. V was shortened by 5 bases and J by 7 bases, with 24 bases between the two germline ends. The CDR3, as DNA: TGTGCCAGCAGTCCTTTCCCGGCCGGGTTGTCCGTGGAGCAGTACTTC. Residues: CASSPFPAGLSVEQYF.

This clone was seen once. V usage is TRBV5-1 and J usage is TRBJ2-1, with D possibly TRBD2 on 5 matching bases. Germline CDR1 reads SGHRS; CDR2 reads YFSETQ. Trimming stripped 0 bases from V and 7 bases from J, with 11 bases between. The CDR3 covers 14 residues. The CDR3 sequence is CASSLVGSVNEQFF. CDR3 in DNA: TGCGCCAGCAGCTTGGTTGGTAGCGTTAATGAGCAGTTCTTC.

The gene calls are TRBV6-5 and TRBJ2-7; tentative D call: TRBD1 (5 bases). The CDR3 consists of 14 residues. Germline CDR1 MNHEY, CDR2 SVGAGI. V shed 0 bases and J shed 5 bases, with 11 bases lying between them. CDR3: CASSYSYRSHEQYF. DNA for the CDR3: TGTGCCAGCAGTTACTCGTACAGGTCCCACGAGCAGTACTTC.

The V and J genes are TRBV15 and TRBJ2-2; no definite D call. CDR3 size: 16 residues. The V and J ends lost 0 bases and 1 base respectively, with 9 bases between them. Germline V CDR1 and CDR2: LNHNV, YYDKDF (reference sequence). CDR3 residues: CATSREASMNTGELFF. CDR3 sequence (DNA): TGTGCCACCAGCAGAGAGGCTTCGATGAACACCGGGGAGCTGTTTTTT.

The chain employs TRBV5-1 and TRBJ2-3, with D tentatively TRBD1 (6 bases). Germline CDR1 is SGHRS and CDR2 is YFSETQ. Trimming shortened V by 3 bases and J by 0 bases, and 14 bases separated the two germline ends. The CDR3 sequence is 16 residues long. The CDR3 protein is CASSSYREFSTDTQYF. DNA of the CDR3: TGCGCCAGCAGCTCCTACAGGGAATTTAGCACAGATACGCAGTATTTT.

The rearrangement joins TRBV19 to TRBJ2-5, with a possible D match to TRBD1 (6 bases). The CDR3 covers 15 residues. With 1 base removed from V and 5 bases from J, the gap between germline ends came to 14 bases. Germline-derived CDR1 and CDR2 are LNHDA and SQIVND (reference sequence). The DNA of the CDR3 is TGTGCCAGTAGTATAGTCGGGGACACTGGGGAGACCCAGTACTTC. This sequence encodes CASSIVGDTGETQYF.

This sequence joins TRBV5-5 and TRBJ2-3, with a possible D match to TRBD2 (5 bases). The CDR3 covers 15 residues. Germline V CDR1 and CDR2: SGHKS, YYEKEE (reference sequence). V was trimmed by 6 bases and J by 6 bases, leaving 20 bases between them. The CDR3 nucleotides read TGTGCCAGCACCCAGTCCCCTTCCTCGGGGGATACGCAGTATTTT. The encoded protein is CASTQSPSSGDTQYF.

The chain recombines TRBV9 with TRBJ2-3, with TRBD2 matching 8 bases. The CDR3 contains 16 residues. Germline CDR1 is SGDLS and CDR2 is YYNGEE. V lost 0 bases to trimming and J lost 2 bases; unmatched junction nucleotides: 5. The CDR3 region has the DNA TGTGCCAGCAGCGTAGGGAGTAGCGGGATCACAGATACGCAGTATTTT. Translated, it gives CASSVGSSGITDTQYF.

The V gene is TRBV9, the J gene TRBJ2-3, with D unclear. This CDR3 spans 13 amino acids. V dropped 1 base and J dropped 2 bases, with 5 bases sitting between them. Germline lookup yields CDR1 SGDLS and CDR2 YYNGEE. The CDR3 DNA is TGTGCCAGCAGCGTAACAGTCACAGATACGCAGTATTTT. Its protein is CASSVTVTDTQYF.